These 10 T cell receptor beta chains were sequenced from one sample in a study of CD8 T cells in ankylosing spondylitis. Study outcomes and limitations: Blood from ankylosing spondylitis patients appeared to carry a characteristic roughly eight-variant TCR beta motif.

TCRdb fed the 5' RACE reads into MiXCR, producing one record per CDR3 protein. The profile shows about 510,000 distinct CDR3 sequences, over 4% of them singletons. What these receptors recognize is not known. Sample: blood, either unsorted or a sorted T cell fraction (not recorded which). The source of these receptors is a male donor with ankylosing spondylitis.

With respect to this clonotype: One base away lies a much larger clone, so this may be a sequencing read error. No conserved phenylalanine or tryptophan is present at the end of the CDR3, so a read error is the likely explanation. The chain employs TRBV10-3 and TRBJ2-3; a weak D match, TRBD2 (5 bases). CDR1 and CDR2 (germline): ENHRY, SYGVKD. This CDR3 is built from 13 residues. The V end lost 5 bases, the J end lost 4 bases, and 10 bases lay between the germline ends. CDR3 sequence reads: CAISPGTSDTQYS. The CDR3 coding sequence is TGTGCCATCAGTCCGGGAACTTCAGATACGCAGTATTCT.

This clonotype showed up many times. This chain uses TRBV6-4 with TRBJ1-5; 9 positions agree with TRBD1. With V trimmed by 5 bases and J by 7 bases, 9 bases remained unmatched. The germline gives CDR1 MRHNA, CDR2 SNTAGT. The CDR3 runs to 15 residues. The CDR3 sequence: CASSPTGGQEQPQHF. Written as DNA, the CDR3 is TGTGCCAGCAGTCCCACAGGGGGCCAAGAACAGCCCCAGCATTTT.

This clonotype was detected many times. This sequence joins TRBV29-1 and TRBJ2-3; 10 bases align to TRBD2. CDR1 and CDR2 from the germline V gene are SQVTM and ANQGSEA. The CDR3 has 12 residues. Germline trimming cut 4 bases from V and 8 bases from J; bases unmatched to any gene: 3. The CDR3 DNA follows: TGCAGCGTTGGGCCTAGCGGGGGTACGCAGTATTTT. It specifies CSVGPSGGTQYF.

This clonotype has a handful of counts. This chain uses TRBV4-3 with TRBJ1-2, with no clear D. This CDR3 comprises 15 residues. Per germline, CDR1 LGHNA and CDR2 YSLEER. V gave up 0 bases and J gave up 6 bases, with 14 bases separating them. The CDR3 loop is CASSQDLGRFDGYTF. CDR3 DNA sequence: TGCGCCAGCAGCCAAGATTTAGGCAGGTTTGATGGCTACACCTTC.

This clonotype occurred many times. This chain connects TRBV20-1 to TRBJ2-5; weak D call: TRBD2 (6 bases). This CDR3 comprises 14 residues. In germline, CDR1 is DFQATT, CDR2 SNEGSKA (reference sequence). Trimming left V 6 bases short and J 0 bases short, with 14 bases between. The CDR3 is CSARDLMYQETQYF. CDR3 DNA: TGCAGTGCCAGGGACTTAATGTACCAAGAGACCCAGTACTTC.

This clonotype was observed at least ten times. This sequence joins TRBV15 and TRBJ1-1; D unclear. There are 14 residues in the CDR3. Trimming shortened V by 5 bases and J by 7 bases, and 17 bases separated the two germline ends. Germline CDR1 and CDR2: LNHNV and YYDKDF (reference sequence). The CDR3 is CATSPLDPVGEAFF. DNA of the CDR3: TGTGCCACCAGCCCTTTGGACCCGGTGGGTGAAGCTTTCTTT.

The sample holds many counts of this clonotype. V and J are TRBV5-1 and TRBJ1-1; D may be TRBD1 (5 bases). Deletions cut 2 bases from V and 0 bases from J, with 11 bases between. The CDR3 totals 15 residues. Germline CDR1 and CDR2: SGHRS and YFSETQ. The CDR3 coding sequence is TGCGCCAGCAGCTTAACGGGGCCCATGAACACTGAAGCTTTCTTT. This translates into CASSLTGPMNTEAFF.

In this sample, this clonotype turned up many times. The V and J genes are TRBV6-2 or TRBV6-3 and TRBJ1-4, with D possibly being TRBD1 (6 bases). The CDR3 runs 14 residues. Germline V gene data show CDR1 as MNHEY and CDR2 as SVGEGT. Trimming left V 2 bases short and J 15 bases short, with 19 bases between. CDR3 sequence: CASSYKIVGGAVFF. The CDR3 coding sequence is TGTGCCAGCAGTTACAAGATCGTGGGGGGCGCAGTGTTTTTT.

This clonotype was found a few times. V is TRBV9 and J is TRBJ2-1; 9 bases fit TRBD2. Trimming at V came to 4 bases and at J to 4 bases, leaving 6 bases not matched to a gene. The germline V gene has CDR1 SGDLS and CDR2 YYNGEE. CDR3 length: 15 residues. The CDR3 sequence: CASSRGGGTYNEQFF. The DNA of the CDR3 is TGTGCCAGCAGCCGCGGGGGGGGAACTTACAATGAGCAGTTCTTC.

The rearrangement joins TRBV6-1 to TRBJ1-3, with D maybe TRBD1 (5 bases). The length of the CDR3 is 15 residues. Trimming pared 5 bases from V and 0 bases from J, leaving 11 bases between. Germline CDR1 is MNHNS and CDR2 is SASEGT. For the CDR3, the DNA is TGTGCCAGCAGTCGGGGGTATAGCTCTGGAAACACCATATATTTT. It is translated as CASSRGYSSGNTIYF.